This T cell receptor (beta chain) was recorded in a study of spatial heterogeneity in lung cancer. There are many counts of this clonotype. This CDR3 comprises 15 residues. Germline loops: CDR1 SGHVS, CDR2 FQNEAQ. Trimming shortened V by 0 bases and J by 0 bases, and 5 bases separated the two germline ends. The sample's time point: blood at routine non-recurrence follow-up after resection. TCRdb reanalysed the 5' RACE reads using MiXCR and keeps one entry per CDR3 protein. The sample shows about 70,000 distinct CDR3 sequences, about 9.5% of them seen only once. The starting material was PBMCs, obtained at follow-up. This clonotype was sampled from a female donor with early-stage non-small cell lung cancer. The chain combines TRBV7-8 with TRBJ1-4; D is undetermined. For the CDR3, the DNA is TGTGCCAGCAGCTTAGCGCATCCAACTAATGAAAAACTGTTTTTT. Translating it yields CASSLAHPTNEKLFF.